The 5 T cell receptor beta chains listed next were all sequenced from one sample in a study of immune heterogeneity within non-small cell lung tumors. Amplification of the TCR beta CDR3 was achieved through multiplex PCR with 32 V and 13 J primers. TCRdb re-derived calls from the multiplex PCR reads in MiXCR, one entry per CDR3 protein. Of more than 9,500 distinct CDR3 sequences in the sample, roughly a third were seen once. Bulk tumor genomic DNA, 500 to 650 ng per sample, was the template. Several biopsies per primary tumor were taken during surgery, spaced as far apart as possible. Curative surgery was undertaken by patients, who had untreated, newly diagnosed non-small cell lung cancer. Sequencing was done on a sample of lung tumor tissue. Every receptor here comes from a man between 60 and 75 years old with non-small cell lung cancer.

This clonotype has ten or more counts. The chain links TRBV3-1 to TRBJ1-2, with D maybe TRBD1 (5 bases). CDR3 length: 13 residues. Germline lookup yields CDR1 LGHDT and CDR2 YNNKEL (reference sequence). V lost 4 bases, J lost 2 bases, and 8 bases lay in between. The CDR3 DNA reads as TGTGCCAGCAGCCGACAGTTAAACTATGGCTACACCTTC. As protein: CASSRQLNYGYTF.

In its sample, this clonotype was seen many times. This rearrangement joins TRBV4-1 to TRBJ1-5, with D perhaps TRBD1 (5 bases). Germline values: CDR1 MGHRA, CDR2 YSYEKL. The V end lost 2 bases, the J end lost 0 bases, and 8 bases lay between the germline ends. The CDR3 length is 15 residues. The CDR3 bases are TGCGCCAGCAGCCAACAGGGATATAGCAATCAGCCCCAGCATTTT. Translation gives CASSQQGYSNQPQHF.

About this clonotype itself: A much larger clone differs from this one at a single base, so this may be a read error. The J gene is TRBJ2-7, the V gene TRBV6-1, with D hard to call. Germline assignment: CDR1 MNHNS and CDR2 SASEGT. CDR3 size: 15 residues. The CDR3 nucleotides are TGTGCCAGCAGTGAAGGCCTATACAGCCCCTACGAGCGGTACTTC. Translation: CASSEGLYSPYERYF.

In its sample, this clonotype is medium-sized. The V and J genes are TRBV12-3 or TRBV12-4 and TRBJ2-7; 11 nucleotides line up with TRBD2. This CDR3 is 15 amino acids long. Trimming at V came to 1 base and at J to 3 bases, leaving 2 bases not matched to a gene. In DNA, the CDR3 is TGTGCCAGCAGTTTAGTACTAGCGGGAGACTACGAGCAGTACTTC. It encodes CASSLVLAGDYEQYF.

V and J are TRBV2 and TRBJ1-3; 10 bases line up with TRBD1. V lost 6 bases, J lost 4 bases, and 9 bases stayed unmatched. The CDR3 consists of 16 residues. CDR1 SNHLY and CDR2 FYNNEI come from the germline V gene. This CDR3 reads CASRRSGTGVGNTIYF. The CDR3 DNA is TGTGCCAGCAGGAGATCCGGGACAGGGGTCGGAAACACCATATATTTT.